This T cell receptor (beta chain) was documented in a study of OX40 agonist ivuxolimab in advanced cancers. On the study more broadly: People who had prior anti-PD-1, anti-PD-L1 or anti-CTLA-4 therapy could take part, and under 50% had some.

Profiling relied on immunoSEQ multiplex PCR, and the TCRdb table lists in-frame clones only, not all of them. The sample shows 65,000 to 95,000 clones, 85% to 95% of them seen only once. Germline V gene sequence: CDR1 MNHNS, CDR2 SASEGT. The CDR3 has 15 residues. The V end lost 3 bases, the J end lost 3 bases, and 15 bases lay between the germline ends. The sequencing used CD4+ or CD8+ T cells sorted from blood, collected in a trial of the OX40 agonist ivuxolimab. V and J are TRBV6-1 and TRBJ2-7, with D perhaps TRBD2 (5 bases). The clonotype was recovered from an adult with an advanced solid tumor such as melanoma, head and neck, liver or kidney cancer. The CDR3 region has the DNA TGTGCCAGCAGTGACCTGCTCCTGAGGGACTACGAGCAGTACTTC. Translated: CASSDLLLRDYEQYF.